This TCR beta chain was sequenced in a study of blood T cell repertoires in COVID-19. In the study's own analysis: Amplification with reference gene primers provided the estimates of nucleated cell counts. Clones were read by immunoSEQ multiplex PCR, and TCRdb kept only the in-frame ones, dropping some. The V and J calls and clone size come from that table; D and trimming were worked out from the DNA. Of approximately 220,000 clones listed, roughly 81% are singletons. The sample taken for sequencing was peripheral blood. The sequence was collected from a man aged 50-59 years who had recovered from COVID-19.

The CDR3, as DNA: TGCAGCGCCGCGAAGGGGAACGAGCAGTACTTC. Amino acid sequence: CSAAKGNEQYF. The rearrangement uses TRBV29-1 and TRBJ2-7, with D maybe TRBD1 (5 bases). This CDR3 is 11 amino acids long. Germline values: CDR1 SQVTM, CDR2 ANQGSEA. Deletions cut 7 bases from V and 5 bases from J, with 12 bases between.